These 25 T cell receptor beta chains share one sample of origin, sequenced in a study of T-cell memory formation after mild COVID-19. A single record per CDR3 protein comes from TCRdb applying MiXCR to the 5' RACE reads. The repertoire holds 150,000 to 200,000 distinct CDR3 sequences, with more than 14% as singletons. The sequenced material came from PBMCs or a T cell subset sorted from them (not recorded which). The origin of the receptors is an adult woman who had mild COVID-19 (a few samples of this study predate the infection). Cell type and time point are not known.

This clonotype has a handful of counts. The V gene is TRBV7-3, the J gene TRBJ1-3; D may be TRBD1 (5 bases). Germline V gene data show CDR1 as SGHTA and CDR2 as FQGTGA. The CDR3 extends over 15 amino acids. V dropped 1 base and J dropped 3 bases, with 10 bases sitting between them. The CDR3 bases are TGTGCCAGCAGCTTAATGGGGGGTTTTGGAAACACCATATATTTT. It encodes CASSLMGGFGNTIYF.

This clonotype was detected many times. The chain uses TRBV5-5 and TRBJ2-5; 7 bases are a match to TRBD1. Germline V gene sequence: CDR1 SGHKS, CDR2 YYEKEE (reference sequence). CDR3 length: 13 residues. Trimming removed 1 base from V and 4 bases from J; junction bases left unmatched: 1. CDR3 sequence reads: CASSLPGGETQYF. The CDR3 DNA reads TGTGCCAGCAGCTTGCCAGGGGGAGAGACCCAGTACTTC.

For this clonotype: Relative to the germline gene, one junction end is altered; a read error may explain this. The chain combines TRBV24-1 with TRBJ1-5; D gene ambiguous. This CDR3 is 15 amino acids long. Germline V gene sequence: CDR1 KGHDR, CDR2 SFDVKD. The CDR3 DNA sequence: TGTGCAACCAGTCCCCGCGAGGGTATCGATCAGCCCCAGCATTTT. This translates into CATSPREGIDQPQHF.

This clonotype turned up a few times. The chain couples TRBV4-1 to TRBJ1-2; D perhaps matches TRBD1 (5 bases). V dropped 0 bases and J dropped 2 bases, with 10 bases sitting between them. The CDR3 runs 15 residues. CDR1 is MGHRA, CDR2 YSYEKL, per germline. For the CDR3, the DNA is TGCGCCAGCAGCCAAGATGTCTCAGGGAACTATGGCTACACCTTC. It specifies CASSQDVSGNYGYTF.

Concerning this clonotype itself: An end of the junction does not agree with germline; a read error may underlie this. The chain joins TRBV5-6 to TRBJ2-5; D is unclear. Germline V gene lookup returns CDR1 SGHDT and CDR2 YYEEEE. CDR3 length: 14 residues. In nucleotides, the CDR3 is TGTGCCAGCAGGTTGGCACAGCAACAAGAGACCCAGTACTTC. Translated, it gives CASRLAQQQETQYF. The full variable domain, rest sourced from reference TRBV5-6 and TRBJ2-5, is DAGVTQSPTHLIKTRGQQVTLRCSPKSGHDTVSWYQQALGQGPQFIFQYYEEEERQRGNFPDRFSGHQFPNYSSELNVNALLLGDSALYLCASRLAQQQETQYFGPGTRLLVL.

In DNA form, the CDR3 reads TGCGCCAGCAGCCAAGATTGGACCTCCTACAATGAGCAGTTCTTC. The encoded protein is CASSQDWTSYNEQFF. The chain is built from TRBV4-3 and TRBJ2-1; no reliable D call. Trimming took off 0 bases at V and 0 bases at J, with 6 bases between the two ends. The CDR3 runs 15 residues. Germline values: CDR1 LGHNA, CDR2 YSLEER.

V usage is TRBV4-3 and J usage is TRBJ2-5, with D possibly matching TRBD1 (5 bases). This CDR3 is 17 amino acids long. The V gene lost 0 bases and the J gene lost 2 bases, with 16 bases spanning the gap. The germline gives CDR1 LGHNA, CDR2 YSLEER. The chain's CDR3 is CASSQELIYKGQETQYF. CDR3 nucleotides: TGCGCCAGCAGCCAAGAGTTGATATATAAGGGGCAAGAGACCCAGTACTTC.

The rearrangement links TRBV10-3 to TRBJ2-3; D remains ambiguous. V dropped 0 bases and J dropped 14 bases, with 15 bases sitting between them. Germline values: CDR1 ENHRY, CDR2 SYGVKD. This CDR3 has 13 amino acids. This CDR3 is CAISESILDPRYF. The CDR3 DNA sequence: TGTGCCATCAGTGAGTCGATTCTGGACCCCAGGTATTTT.

The chain has TRBV4-1 and TRBJ2-7; D perhaps matches TRBD2 (5 bases). There are 15 residues in the CDR3. The germline V and J ends were trimmed by 3 bases and 5 bases, with 17 bases remaining between them. Germline V CDR1 and CDR2: MGHRA, YSYEKL. CDR3 in DNA: TGCGCCAGCAGCCACCGAATGGGAGTCGCGAACGAGCAGTACTTC. This sequence encodes CASSHRMGVANEQYF.

In its sample, this clonotype was seen a few times. The V gene is TRBV5-1, the J gene TRBJ2-7; 8 positions agree with TRBD1. CDR1 and CDR2 from the germline V gene are SGHRS and YFSETQ. This CDR3 comprises 15 residues. After removal of 4 bases from V and 0 bases from J, the junction contained 6 bases not matched to a gene. Here the CDR3 DNA reads TGCGCCAGCAGCGTGGACAGGGTCGACTCCTACGAGCAGTACTTC. Amino acid sequence: CASSVDRVDSYEQYF.

This clonotype was found a few times. The chain combines TRBV27 with TRBJ2-7; TRBD2 is a possible D gene (5 bases). The CDR3 extends over 15 amino acids. V was shortened by 4 bases and J by 1 base, with 14 bases between the two germline ends. Germline V gene sequence: CDR1 MNHEY, CDR2 SMNVEV (reference sequence). The CDR3 DNA is TGTGCCAGCAGTTCCACAGCGGCTTCTTCCTACGAGCAGTACTTC. Its translation: CASSSTAASSYEQYF.

This clonotype has ten or more counts. The chain carries TRBV29-1 and TRBJ2-3; 9 nucleotides agree with TRBD2. Trimming took 6 bases from V and 5 from J; bases not matched to a gene: 15. Germline V gene sequence: CDR1 SQVTM, CDR2 ANQGSEA. CDR3 length: 16 residues. The CDR3 DNA is TGCAGCGTCCCAACTAGCGCGGGAGGGTCTGGAGATACGCAGTATTTT. This gives the protein CSVPTSAGGSGDTQYF.

This clonotype came up a few times. The genes are TRBV7-9 and TRBJ1-6; no definite D call. Trimming removed 4 bases at V and 10 bases at J, with 17 bases between. Germline loops: CDR1 SEHNR, CDR2 FQNEAQ (reference sequence). CDR3 length: 15 residues. CDR3 DNA sequence: TGTGCCAGCAGCTCACCGTCGGACCCCGGGTCACCCCTCCACTTT. Translated: CASSSPSDPGSPLHF.

The chain uses TRBV5-6 and TRBJ2-3; TRBD2 agrees at 12 bases. Germline trimming cut 0 bases from V and 8 bases from J; bases unmatched to any gene: 4. Germline loops: CDR1 SGHDT, CDR2 YYEEEE. This CDR3 region has 15 residues. CDR3 protein: CASSLGLAGEPTQYF. DNA for the CDR3: TGTGCCAGCAGCTTGGGACTAGCGGGGGAACCTACGCAGTATTTT.

The chain employs TRBV7-9 and TRBJ1-6; D perhaps matches TRBD1 (6 bases). The V and J ends lost 5 bases and 3 bases respectively, with 17 bases between them. This CDR3 has 17 amino acids. The germline V gene has CDR1 SEHNR and CDR2 FQNEAQ (reference sequence). This chain's CDR3 is CASSGSGAVGYNSPLHF. In nucleotides, the CDR3 is TGTGCCAGCAGCGGTTCGGGGGCGGTTGGCTATAATTCACCCCTCCACTTT.

This clonotype has at least ten counts. The chain is built from TRBV12-3 or TRBV12-4 and TRBJ1-1, with D unclear. The germline V and J ends were trimmed by 3 bases and 5 bases, with 7 bases remaining between them. The length of the CDR3 is 12 residues. CDR3 loop: CASSFSLTEAFF. The CDR3 DNA reads as TGTGCCAGCAGTTTTAGCCTAACTGAAGCTTTCTTT.

This clonotype was picked up a small number of times. This chain links TRBV2 with TRBJ1-1; 7 bases agree with TRBD1. Losses at the gene ends were 6 bases for V and 0 bases for J; bases not matched to a gene: 1. Germline CDR1 is SNHLY and CDR2 is FYNNEI. This CDR3 region has 13 residues. The CDR3, as DNA: TGTGCCAGCAGCGGACAGGTGAACACTGAAGCTTTCTTT. It yields the protein CASSGQVNTEAFF.

This clonotype was counted at least ten times. V and J are TRBV9 and TRBJ2-1; D is undetermined. Germline V CDR1 and CDR2: SGDLS, YYNGEE. Trimming stripped 0 bases from V and 10 bases from J, with 14 bases between. This CDR3 spans 14 amino acids. For the CDR3, the DNA is TGTGCCAGCAGCGTAGGGTCTAAGGGCCCAGAGCAGTTCTTC. Translated: CASSVGSKGPEQFF.

This rearrangement joins TRBV6-2 or TRBV6-3 to TRBJ2-1; 9 bases are a match to TRBD1. Germline-derived CDR1 and CDR2 are MNHEY and SVGEGT. The V segment lost 2 bases and the J segment 3 bases; nucleotides outside the gene matches: 5. The CDR3 is 16 residues long. The CDR3 nucleotides are TGTGCCAGCAGTTACCTCCCGGGACAGGGCTACAATGAGCAGTTCTTC. This encodes CASSYLPGQGYNEQFF.

This clonotype was detected a few times. This rearrangement joins TRBV9 to TRBJ2-1, with TRBD1 matching 11 bases. CDR1 is SGDLS and CDR2 is YYNGEE in the germline V gene. Unmatched junction bases numbered 3, after V lost 2 bases and J lost 2 bases. The CDR3 contains 16 residues. The CDR3 here is CASSVGQGATYNEQFF. For the CDR3, the DNA is TGTGCCAGCAGCGTCGGACAGGGGGCTACCTACAATGAGCAGTTCTTC.

This chain links TRBV12-3 or TRBV12-4 with TRBJ2-1, with 10 bases that match TRBD1. CDR3 length: 11 residues. With V trimmed by 6 bases and J by 15 bases, 5 bases remained unmatched. CDR3 nucleotide sequence: TGTGCCAGCAGCGGGACAGGGGACGCGTTCTTC. It translates to CASSGTGDAFF.

This clonotype was found a few times. The junction shows a germline mismatch at one end, possibly a read error. The chain has TRBV12-3 or TRBV12-4 and TRBJ2-1; possibly TRBD2 for D (6 bases). There are 16 residues in the CDR3. This CDR3 reads CASTPGAGGKHNERFF. The DNA of the CDR3 is TGTGCCAGCACACCCGGAGCTGGCGGGAAACACAATGAGCGGTTCTTC.

The chain links TRBV6-6 to TRBJ2-3, with TRBD2 matching over 12 bases. CDR3 length: 16 amino acids. The V segment lost 7 bases and the J segment 0 bases; nucleotides outside the gene matches: 5. The germline V gene encodes CDR1 MNHNY and CDR2 SVGAGI (reference sequence). In DNA form, the CDR3 reads TGTGCCAGCACCTTACTAGCGGGGGGAAGCACAGATACGCAGTATTTT. It codes for CASTLLAGGSTDTQYF.

This chain links TRBV9 with TRBJ2-7, with 7 bases lining up with TRBD1. Germline V CDR1 and CDR2: SGDLS, YYNGEE. The CDR3 extends over 14 amino acids. Unmatched junction bases numbered 7, after V lost 2 bases and J lost 5 bases. CDR3 DNA: TGTGCCAGCAGCGTCCGGGACAGCCCCCACGAGCAGTACTTC. Its translation: CASSVRDSPHEQYF. Drawing the rest from reference TRBV9 and TRBJ2-7, the complete variable domain is DSGVTQTPKHLITATGQRVTLRCSPRSGDLSVYWYQQSLDQGLQFLIQYYNGEERAKGNILERFSAQQFPDLHSELNLSSLELGDSALYFCASSVRDSPHEQYFGPGTRLTVT.

This clonotype was picked up a small number of times. The CDR3 spells CASSPEVPGYGYTF. The CDR3 bases are TGTGCCAGCAGCCCCGAGGTTCCCGGCTATGGCTACACCTTC. V usage is TRBV14 and J usage is TRBJ1-2; no reliable D call. With 4 bases removed from V and 4 bases from J, the gap between germline ends came to 13 bases. From germline, CDR1 is SGHDN and CDR2 FVKESK. The CDR3 runs 14 residues.